This is a list of T cell receptor beta chains from one sample in a study of patients and donors after allogeneic stem cell transplantation. TCRdb processed the RT-PCR reads anew with MiXCR; each CDR3 protein has one entry. The table lists over 150,000 distinct CDR3 sequences, less than 45% of them singletons. Sequenced material: blood, either unsorted or a sorted T cell fraction (not recorded which). The receptors were gathered from a human donor who was either an allogeneic HSCT recipient or a stem cell or donor lymphocyte infusion donor (not recorded which). It is not recorded whose cells these are; they may come from a transplant donor. Each CDR3 is given with its conserved first and last residue. D genes are given only for firm matches. Size is stated for part of the rows, as once, few or many counts, or as a class when the clone is expanded.

D gene	clone size	J gene	CDR3 length	V gene	CDR3 protein	CDR3 DNA
TRBD1	few	TRBJ2-6	14	TRBV27	CASSLSGTANVLTF	TGTGCCAGCAGTTTATCGGGGACAGCTAACGTCCTGACTTTC
-	few	TRBJ1-1	12	TRBV27	CASANVGRQAFF	TGTGCCAGCGCTAACGTGGGCAGACAAGCTTTCTTT
-	-	TRBJ1-3	15	TRBV12-3/TRBV12-4	CASSPPAGWRNTIYF	TGTGCCAGCAGCCCTCCCGCGGGTTGGCGAAACACCATATATTTT
-	-	TRBJ2-1	17	TRBV12-3/TRBV12-4	CASSLVTSSGPNNEQFF	TGTGCCAGCAGTTTAGTAACGTCCAGCGGGCCCAACAATGAGCAGTTCTTC
-	-	TRBJ1-1	16	TRBV7-9	CASSLYLALVNTEAFF	TGTGCCAGCAGCTTATACCTCGCACTCGTGAACACTGAAGCTTTCTTT
TRBD1	few	TRBJ1-5	17	TRBV5-1	CASSFGPPGQTHQPQHF	TGCGCCAGCAGCTTCGGCCCCCCGGGACAGACCCATCAGCCCCAGCATTTT
-	-	TRBJ2-2	18	TRBV3-1	CASRSGGMGTANTRELFF	TGTGCCAGCAGATCCGGGGGTATGGGGACAGCGAACACCAGGGAGCTGTTTTTT
-	few	TRBJ1-2	13	TRBV28	CASSLSLGNGYTF	TGTGCCAGCAGTTTATCGTTGGGGAACGGCTACACCTTC
-	few	TRBJ2-5	15	TRBV15	CATSRDRSRGETQYF	TGTGCCACCAGCAGAGATCGTTCGAGGGGAGAGACCCAGTACTTC
-	few	TRBJ1-5	15	TRBV7-9	CASSSRWDDLQPQHF	TGTGCCAGCAGCAGCCGGTGGGACGACTTACAGCCCCAGCATTTT
TRBD1	many	TRBJ1-6	14	TRBV28	CASSSDRGLSPLHF	TGTGCCAGCAGTTCGGACAGGGGGCTTTCACCCCTCCACTTT
-	-	TRBJ1-2	16	TRBV5-1	CASSEYNRRRVYGYTF	TGCGCCAGCAGCGAATATAACAGGCGACGGGTCTATGGCTACACCTTT
-	-	TRBJ2-6	13	TRBV29-1	CSVASSGANVLTF	TGCAGCGTTGCCAGCTCTGGGGCCAACGTCCTGACTTTC
TRBD2	many	TRBJ2-1	19	TRBV6-5	CASSSPGLAGGSSYNEQFF	TGTGCCAGCAGTTCCCCGGGACTAGCGGGAGGTAGCTCCTACAATGAGCAGTTCTTC
TRBD2	-	TRBJ2-1	15	TRBV4-2	CASSQERAGVYEQFF	TGTGCCAGCAGCCAAGAGCGAGCGGGAGTATATGAGCAGTTCTTC
TRBD2	-	TRBJ2-1	15	TRBV29-1	CSVEGTSGTYNEQFF	TGCAGCGTGGAAGGGACTAGCGGGACCTACAATGAGCAGTTCTTC
-	-	TRBJ1-1	14	TRBV5-1	CASSLSRVNTEAFF	TGCGCCAGCAGCTTGAGCAGGGTGAACACTGAAGCTTTCTTT
-	-	TRBJ2-1	14	TRBV12-3/TRBV12-4	CASSTGTHYNEQFF	TGTGCCAGCAGTACCGGGACCCACTACAATGAGCAGTTCTTC
TRBD1	-	TRBJ2-5	15	TRBV5-1	CASSLHGQGLETQYF	TGCGCCAGCAGCTTGCATGGACAGGGCCTAGAGACCCAGTACTTC
-	-	TRBJ2-1	13	TRBV11-2	CASSLAWDNEQFF	TGTGCCAGCAGCTTGGCGTGGGACAATGAGCAGTTCTTC
-	few	TRBJ1-1	17	TRBV7-9	CASSLAPSGSLNTEAFF	TGTGCCAGCAGCTTAGCCCCGTCGGGCAGTTTGAACACTGAAGCTTTCTTT
-	-	TRBJ1-2	14	TRBV6-5	CASSYEGANYGYTF	TGTGCCAGCAGTTACGAGGGAGCTAACTATGGCTACACCTTC
-	-	TRBJ2-5	14	TRBV11-2	CASSLGGEPETQYF	TGTGCCAGCAGTTTAGGCGGGGAGCCAGAGACCCAGTACTTC
-	-	TRBJ1-2	15	TRBV28	CASTLTGGANYGYTF	TGTGCCAGCACCCTGACGGGGGGAGCTAACTATGGCTACACCTTC
TRBD1	-	TRBJ1-2	16	TRBV29-1	CSVEWGQGRFNYGYTF	TGCAGCGTTGAATGGGGACAGGGGAGGTTTAACTATGGCTACACCTTC
TRBD1	-	TRBJ1-6	16	TRBV24-1	CATSDPGQGNYSPLHF	TGTGCCACCAGTGATCCCGGACAGGGGAATTATTCACCCCTCCACTTT
TRBD1	-	TRBJ1-5	16	TRBV9	CASSVDAGGFNQPQHF	TGTGCCAGCAGCGTAGATGCAGGGGGTTTCAATCAGCCCCAGCATTTT
-	few	TRBJ2-6	15	TRBV20-1	CSAGGAASGANVLTF	TGCAGTGCTGGGGGGGCGGCCTCTGGGGCCAACGTCCTGACTTTC
-	few	TRBJ2-7	13	TRBV5-6	CASSLRGVYEQYF	TGTGCCAGCAGCTTGAGAGGGGTCTACGAGCAGTACTTC
TRBD1	few	TRBJ1-1	13	TRBV27	CASSITGVTEAFF	TGTGCCAGCAGTATAACAGGGGTCACTGAAGCTTTCTTT
-	few	TRBJ1-1	16	TRBV5-8	CASSLTHALGGTEAFF	TGTGCCAGCAGCTTGACCCATGCATTAGGCGGGACTGAAGCTTTCTTT
-	few	TRBJ1-1	12	TRBV4-3	CASSQAGTEAFF	TGCGCCAGCAGCCAAGCTGGCACTGAAGCTTTCTTT
TRBD2	-	TRBJ2-1	16	TRBV12-3/TRBV12-4	CASSDGLAGGYNEQFF	TGTGCCAGCAGTGACGGACTAGCGGGAGGTTACAATGAGCAGTTCTTC
-	-	TRBJ2-5	14	TRBV30	CAWSFYSFQETQYF	TGTGCCTGGAGTTTTTACAGTTTCCAAGAGACCCAGTACTTC
-	-	TRBJ2-1	12	TRBV29-1	CSQSTVDNEQFF	TGCAGCCAATCGACAGTCGACAATGAGCAGTTCTTC
-	-	TRBJ2-1	13	TRBV27	CASSLSAYNEQFF	TGTGCCAGCAGTTTAAGTGCCTACAATGAGCAGTTCTTC
TRBD1	-	TRBJ2-3	17	TRBV5-5	CASSTAGTDIFTDTQYF	TGTGCCAGCAGCACGGCCGGGACAGATATTTTTACAGATACGCAGTATTTT
-	-	TRBJ1-1	15	TRBV11-2	CASSRTGGGNTEAFF	TGTGCCAGCAGCCGAACGGGGGGAGGGAACACTGAAGCTTTCTTT
-	-	TRBJ2-3	14	TRBV29-1	CSVLQGGLTDTQYF	TGCAGCGTTTTACAGGGAGGCCTCACAGATACGCAGTATTTT
-	-	TRBJ1-1	14	TRBV5-1	CATAPRAMNTEAFF	TGCGCCACCGCGCCCAGGGCCATGAACACTGAAGCTTTCTTT
TRBD1	few	TRBJ2-2	19	TRBV5-4	CASSVLTGGAGFRTGELFF	TGTGCCAGCAGCGTATTAACAGGGGGCGCCGGATTTCGCACCGGGGAGCTGTTTTTT
-	few	TRBJ1-2	15	TRBV6-1	CASSERARDNYGYTF	TGTGCCAGCAGTGAAAGGGCGCGAGACAACTATGGCTACACCTTC
-	few	TRBJ2-7	13	TRBV12-3/TRBV12-4	CASSIAVQYEQYF	TGTGCCAGCAGTATTGCAGTGCAATACGAGCAGTACTTC
-	few	TRBJ1-1	13	TRBV29-1	CSAGGQFAAEAFF	TGCAGCGCCGGAGGACAGTTTGCCGCTGAAGCTTTCTTT
TRBD1	-	TRBJ1-2	18	TRBV12-3/TRBV12-4	CASSFYGTGRLFNYGYTF	TGTGCCAGCAGTTTCTACGGGACAGGGCGTCTATTTAACTATGGCTACACCTTC
TRBD1	many	TRBJ1-2	14	TRBV12-3/TRBV12-4	CASSWDRGDYGYTF	TGTGCCAGCAGTTGGGACAGGGGGGACTATGGCTACACCTTC
-	-	TRBJ2-7	12	TRBV5-6	CASSLLDREQYF	TGTGCCAGCAGCTTGCTAGACAGAGAGCAGTACTTC
TRBD2	-	TRBJ2-2	14	TRBV20-1	CSAQREGGTGELFF	TGCAGTGCCCAGCGGGAGGGGGGCACCGGGGAGCTGTTTTTT
-	-	TRBJ1-2	14	TRBV7-3	CASRPQDRSHGYTF	TGTGCCAGCAGACCCCAAGACAGGAGCCATGGCTACACCTTC
-	-	TRBJ2-7	13	TRBV4-1	CASSQELAYEQYF	TGCGCCAGCAGCCAAGAACTTGCCTACGAGCAGTACTTC
TRBD1	-	TRBJ1-5	14	TRBV27	CASSPTGDHQPQHF	TGTGCCAGCAGTCCTACAGGGGATCATCAGCCCCAGCATTTT
-	-	TRBJ2-5	12	TRBV29-1	CSFGQPRGTQYF	TGCAGCTTTGGACAGCCTCGTGGGACCCAGTACTTC
TRBD2	once	TRBJ2-3	17	TRBV7-6	CASSLEGGGRITDTQYF	TGTGCCAGCAGCTTAGAAGGAGGCGGGAGGATCACAGATACGCAGTATTTT